The sequence of this TCR beta chain was determined in a study of cytomegalovirus exposure and HLA in healthy donors. Whole-study context: Roughly 89 million unique TCR sequences came from HLA-typed donors in an early release.

Whole-study results and caveats: With later analysis, a missense DCLRE1C variant became linked to TCR beta V- and J-gene trimming. Cytomegalovirus association was assigned to approximately 180 TCR beta chains. According to an earlier analysis, most TCR beta V segments yielded productive rearrangements about 87% or about 30% of the time.

Germline assignment: CDR1 SGHRS and CDR2 YFSETQ. The CDR3 covers 12 residues. V lost 5 bases, J lost 4 bases, and 10 bases lay in between. As for this clone: Its antigen is not identified.

The PCR ran on 60 Vbeta and 13 Jbeta primers. The protocol was immunoSEQ multiplex PCR, while the TCRdb copy is restricted to in-frame clones and leaves out a portion. The profile covers roughly 150,000 clones, with around two thirds appearing a single time and 10% taken by the ten largest. The sample comprised PBMCs. The sequence was obtained from a man aged 30 to 39 in good health and CMV-seropositive. The gene calls are TRBV5-1 and TRBJ2-7; D perhaps matches TRBD1 (5 bases). CDR3 region: CASRLPGYEQYF. In DNA form, the CDR3 reads TGCGCCAGCAGACTCCCAGGGTACGAGCAGTACTTC.